This T cell receptor (beta chain) was obtained from a study of blood T cell repertoires in COVID-19 (dated by TCRdb to about 2020). Study-wide context: Samples from collaborators originated in the United States, Italy and Spain and spanned both the acute and convalescent phases of COVID-19. The sample metadata nearly always contained a de-identified subject ID, COVID-19 status, age in years and sex. Where available, HLA class I and class II types were taken from metadata supplied by the sample provider and were not determined by assay-based typing. The material from the prospective study consisted of cDNA or gDNA derived from T cells, B-cell-depleted T cells, or PBMCs. Subjects who had been exposed to COVID-19, were actively infected with it, or had recovered from it provided the deeply sampled blood TCRbeta repertoires that made up the dataset. The repertoires were released in a freely available public database intended as a resource for research on the immune response to SARS-CoV-2. The samples were drawn from the first 160 participants of the ongoing ImmuneRACE study and from 1,254 subjects provided by 6 global collaborators. What the work shows at the level of the full study, not this receptor alone: The amount of clinical and demographic metadata varied by source and participant and was provided uncurated.

Compared with germline, V lacks 1 base and J lacks 8 bases; bases without a gene match: 8. The germline V gene specifies KGHDR as CDR1 and SFDVKD as CDR2. There are 17 amino acids in the CDR3, from cysteine to phenylalanine inclusive. Left in the record is the CDR3 DNA by itself, 51 bases read in frame from the first base. On this clone itself: Its binding antigen is unknown. No much larger clonotype is one base removed from it; base qualities were not supplied.

TCRbeta CDR3 regions were amplified from genomic DNA by means of the immunoSEQ Assay, a bias-controlled multiplex PCR. In the authors' own workflow: The number of nucleated cells in each sample was estimated from the amplification of reference gene primers within the assay. To quantify the absolute abundance of each unique TCRbeta CDR3 rearrangement, sequence reads were collapsed and filtered. Productive Simpson clonality was computed per sample as the square root of Simpson's diversity index over productive rearrangements. Held by TCRdb, this immuneACCESS table contains in-frame sequences only and omits some clones. Under half of the omission traces to an unresolved V gene where checked; the cause of the rest is unknown. V and J calls and clone size are copied from that table; D and trimming were computed from the DNA. The sample records roughly 100,000 clones, 70% to 90% of which are singletons. The ten most abundant clones make up 2.5% to 3.5% of the sample.

The collaborating institutions used their own protocols to collect whole blood in K2EDTA tubes. For TCRbeta analysis, collaborator samples were shipped as frozen whole blood, as isolated PBMCs, or as DNA extracted from either sample type. This TCR derives from a middle-aged man in a cohort sampled during active COVID-19. The rearrangement combines TRBV24-1 with TRBJ2-1; 12 junctional bases match TRBD2. The sequenced material came from peripheral blood. The CDR3 in this case is CATSDLVGLAGRYEQFF. The DNA sequence follows: TGTGCCACCAGTGATTTAGTAGGACTAGCGGGGAGGTATGAGCAGTTCTTC.